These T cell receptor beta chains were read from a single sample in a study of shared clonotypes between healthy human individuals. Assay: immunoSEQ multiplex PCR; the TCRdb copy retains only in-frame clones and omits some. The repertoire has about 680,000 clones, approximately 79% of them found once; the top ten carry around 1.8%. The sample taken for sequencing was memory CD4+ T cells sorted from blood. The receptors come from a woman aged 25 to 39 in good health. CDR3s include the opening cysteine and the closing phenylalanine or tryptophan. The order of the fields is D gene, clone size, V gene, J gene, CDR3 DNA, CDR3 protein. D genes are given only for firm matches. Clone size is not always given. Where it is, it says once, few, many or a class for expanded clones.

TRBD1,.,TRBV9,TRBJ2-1,TGTGCCAGCAGCGTAGGCGGGTGGGGACAGGGTCCCCCCTACAATGAGCAGTTCTTC,CASSVGGWGQGPPYNEQFF
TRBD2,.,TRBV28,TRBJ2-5,TGTGCCAGCATGGCGGGAGGTTCGGATTTTAAGACCCAGTACTTC,CASMAGGSDFKTQYF
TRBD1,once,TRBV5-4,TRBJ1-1,TGTGCCAGCAGCTTCGATTACAGGGGCCGAAACACTGAAGCTTTCTTT,CASSFDYRGRNTEAFF
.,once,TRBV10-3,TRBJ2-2,TGTGCCATCAGTGAGAGAGGTTCGGGGGAGCTGTTTTTT,CAISERGSGELFF
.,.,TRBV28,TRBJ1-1,TGTGCCAGCAGTTTATTCGTTGTAGTGAACACTGAAGCTTTCTTT,CASSLFVVVNTEAFF
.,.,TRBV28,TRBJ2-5,TGTGCCAGCAGAGATAGGACAGCCCAAGAGACCCAGTACTTC,CASRDRTAQETQYF
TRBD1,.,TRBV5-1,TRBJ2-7,TGCGCCAGCAGGTCCTCCGGGACAGTGGACTACGAGCAGTACTTC,CASRSSGTVDYEQYF
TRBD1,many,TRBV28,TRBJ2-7,TGTGCCAGCTTAAGGACAGGGGGTATCCCTGACTTC,CASLRTGGIPDF
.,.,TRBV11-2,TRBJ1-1,TGTGCCAGCAGCCTGACAGACACTGAAGCTTTCTTT,CASSLTDTEAFF
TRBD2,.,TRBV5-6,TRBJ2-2,TGTGCCAGCAGTCGGGACGGCGGGGGAACCGGGGAGCTGTTTTTT,CASSRDGGGTGELFF
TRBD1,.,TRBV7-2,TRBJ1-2,TGTGCCAGCAGCACGGGACAGGGATATGATGGCTACACCTTC,CASSTGQGYDGYTF
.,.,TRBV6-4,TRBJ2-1,TGTGCCAGCAGTGACTCAACTAGCCCCCACAATGAGCAGTTCTTC,CASSDSTSPHNEQFF
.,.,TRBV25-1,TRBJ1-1,TGTGCCAGCAGTGAATTAAGCGGCAGGGGAGGTACTGAAGCTTTCTTT,CASSELSGRGGTEAFF
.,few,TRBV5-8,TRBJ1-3,TGTGCCAGCAGCTCTTTGAATGGAAACACCATATATTTT,CASSSLNGNTIYF
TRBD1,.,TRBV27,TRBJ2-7,TGTGCCAGCAGTTTCAAGGACAGGGGCTACGAGCAGTACTTC,CASSFKDRGYEQYF
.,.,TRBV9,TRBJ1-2,TGTGCCAGCAGCGTAGGCAATGGCTACACCTTC,CASSVGNGYTF
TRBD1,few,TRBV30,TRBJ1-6,TGTGCCTGGACGACAGGGGTCCCCATGACACCCCTCCACTTT,CAWTTGVPMTPLHF
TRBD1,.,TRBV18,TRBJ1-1,TGTGCCAGCTCCTCAACAGGGGGCGGCACTGAAGCTTTCTTT,CASSSTGGGTEAFF
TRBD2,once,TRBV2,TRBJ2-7,TGTGCCAGCAGTGCATGGGCGGGAGGGTTCGACGAGCAGTACTTC,CASSAWAGGFDEQYF
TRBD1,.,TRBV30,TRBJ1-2,TGTGCCTGGAGTACTCGGGACAGGAGTGGCTACACCTTC,CAWSTRDRSGYTF
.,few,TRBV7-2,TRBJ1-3,TGTGCCAGCAGCTTAGCAGGGGGTGGAAACACCATATATTTT,CASSLAGGGNTIYF
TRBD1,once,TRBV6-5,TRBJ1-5,TGTGCCAGCAGACGAGGGACAGTCAATCAGCCCCAGCATTTT,CASRRGTVNQPQHF
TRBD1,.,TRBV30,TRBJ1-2,TGTGCCTGGATGGGACAGGGCCGAAACTACACCTTC,CAWMGQGRNYTF
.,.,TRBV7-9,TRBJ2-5,TGTGCCAGCAGCCGCCCTCAGGGTATCCAAGAGACCCAGTACTTC,CASSRPQGIQETQYF
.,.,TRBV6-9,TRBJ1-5,TGTGCCAGCAGTTATTTCCCGCGGCCTCGTATGCGGGGAACCCGGCGGAGGAGCAATCAGCCCCAGCATTTT,CASSYFPRPRMRGTRRRSNQPQHF
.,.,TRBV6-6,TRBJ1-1,TGTGCCAGCATTAAAAACTGGGAGAACACTGAAGCTTTCTTT,CASIKNWENTEAFF
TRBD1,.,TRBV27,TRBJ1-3,TGTGCCAGCAGCTACCGGGACAGGGTTTTACCCATATATTTT,CASSYRDRVLPIYF